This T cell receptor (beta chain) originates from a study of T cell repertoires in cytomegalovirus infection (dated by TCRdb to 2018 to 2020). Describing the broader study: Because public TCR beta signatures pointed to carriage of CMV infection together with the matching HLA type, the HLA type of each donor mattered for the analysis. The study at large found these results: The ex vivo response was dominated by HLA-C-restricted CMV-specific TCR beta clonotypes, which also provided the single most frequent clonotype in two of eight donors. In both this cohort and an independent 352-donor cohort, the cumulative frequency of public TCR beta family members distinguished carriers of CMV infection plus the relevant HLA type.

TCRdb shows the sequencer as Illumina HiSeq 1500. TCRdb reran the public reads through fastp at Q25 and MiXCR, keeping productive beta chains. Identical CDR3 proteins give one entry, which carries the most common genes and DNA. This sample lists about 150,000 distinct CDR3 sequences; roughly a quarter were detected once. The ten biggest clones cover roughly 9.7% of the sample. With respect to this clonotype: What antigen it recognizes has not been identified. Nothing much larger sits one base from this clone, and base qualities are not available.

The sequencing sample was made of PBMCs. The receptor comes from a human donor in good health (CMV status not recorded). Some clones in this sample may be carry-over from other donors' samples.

The sequenced DNA is TGTGCCACCAGTGACCATAGCAAAGTGTGGTTCTTC. Translation gives CATSDHSKVWFF. Recombination joined TRBV24-1 with TRBJ2-1, with the D gene not confidently named. V is pared back by 4 bases and J by 15 bases, with 15 bases lying between the germline termini. From the germline V gene, CDR1 is KGHDR and CDR2 is SFDVKD. The CDR3 covers 12 residues, taking in both the cysteine and the phenylalanine. Only the CDR3 part of the read is kept: 36 bases, read in frame from the first base.